This passage covers 27 T cell receptor beta chains from one sample sequenced in a study of technical replicates of blood from a handful of donors. Only in-frame clones appear in the TCRdb table, and some are missing; sequencing was by immunoSEQ multiplex PCR. The repertoire consists of approximately 70,000 clones, with about 95% occurring once and the leading ten covering less than 0.3%. Sequencing was carried out using T cells isolated from PBMCs. The receptors were gathered from a human donor in good health.

The chain combines TRBV7-9 with TRBJ2-7, with D possibly being TRBD1 (6 bases). CDR3 length: 15 residues. V lost 5 bases to trimming and J lost 5 bases, with 19 bases between them. Germline V lookup: CDR1 SEHNR, CDR2 FQNEAQ (reference sequence). In DNA form, the CDR3 reads TGTGCCAGCAGCCTAGATTCAGGGGTTCGTAACGAGCAGTACTTC. Translation gives CASSLDSGVRNEQYF.

The chain recombines TRBV30 with TRBJ2-7; the D gene is possibly TRBD1 (5 bases). The germline V and J ends were trimmed by 0 bases and 4 bases, with 10 bases remaining between them. CDR1 GTSNPN and CDR2 SVGIG come from the germline V gene (reference sequence). The CDR3 has 13 amino acids. As DNA, the CDR3 is TGTGCCTGGAGTGTTGGCCAGGGTTACGAGCAGTACTTC. This gives the protein CAWSVGQGYEQYF.

This clone was counted a single time. V and J are TRBV4-1 and TRBJ2-7, with 11 bases fitting TRBD1. The length of the CDR3 is 17 residues. Per the germline V gene, CDR1 is MGHRA and CDR2 is YSYEKL. With V trimmed by 3 bases and J by 7 bases, 14 bases remained unmatched. CDR3 bases: TGCGCCAGCAGCCACGGAAGGCTAGGACAGGGGGCTAGTGAGCAGTACTTC. Translating it yields CASSHGRLGQGASEQYF.

This chain joins TRBV28 and TRBJ1-1; TRBD1 matches 7 bases. The CDR3 extends over 14 amino acids. The V gene end was trimmed by 8 bases and the J gene end by 4 bases; junction bases not matched to a gene: 10. Germline V gene data show CDR1 as MDHEN and CDR2 as SYDVKM. For the CDR3, the DNA is TGTGCCAGCCGGAACAGGGGTGAGAGCACTGAAGCTTTCTTT. It specifies CASRNRGESTEAFF.

This clone was detected only once. In DNA, the CDR3 is TGTGCCAGCAGTTCGCGACAGATCTTCCTCGGTGGCTACACCTTC. Its translation: CASSSRQIFLGGYTF. The rearrangement uses TRBV28 and TRBJ1-2; maybe TRBD1 (5 bases). This CDR3 is built from 15 residues. V lost 4 bases and J lost 7, with 19 bases in between. CDR1 and CDR2 (germline): MDHEN, SYDVKM.

The chain carries TRBV4-2 and TRBJ2-3; 8 bases map to TRBD2. This CDR3 has 17 amino acids. Trimming took 1 base from V and 2 from J; bases not matched to a gene: 8. Germline lookup yields CDR1 LGHNA and CDR2 YNFKEQ. In nucleotides, the CDR3 is TGTGCCAGCAGCCAAGTGGAACTAGCGGAAACCACAGATACGCAGTATTTT. Its protein is CASSQVELAETTDTQYF.

The gene calls are TRBV30 and TRBJ2-3; TRBD1 agrees at 7 bases. Germline V gene data show CDR1 as GTSNPN and CDR2 as SVGIG (reference sequence). The CDR3 sequence is 13 residues long. CDR3 amino acids: CAFQGVSTDTQYF. The CDR3 DNA reads TGTGCTTTTCAGGGGGTTAGCACAGATACGCAGTATTTT. The variable domain in full, completed from reference TRBV30 and TRBJ2-3, reads SQTIHQWPATLVQPVGSPLSLECTVEGTSNPNLYWYRQAAGRGLQLLFYSVGIGQISSEVPQNLSASRPQDRQFILSSKKLLLSDSGFYLCAFQGVSTDTQYFGPGTRLTVL.

This chain connects TRBV6-5 to TRBJ1-3, with D hard to call. Germline values: CDR1 MNHEY, CDR2 SVGAGI. V lost 4 bases and J 4 bases, leaving 8 bases between the germline ends. This CDR3 contains 13 residues. In DNA, the CDR3 is TGTGCCAGCAGTTCCCGCGGGGGAAACACCATATATTTT. Translated, it gives CASSSRGGNTIYF.

The chain links TRBV4-2 to TRBJ1-4, with 9 nucleotides matching TRBD1. CDR1 is LGHNA, CDR2 YNFKEQ, per germline. V shed 4 bases, J shed 8 bases, and the junction held 5 bases outside the gene matches. This CDR3 has 14 amino acids. The CDR3 is CASSPGTGNEKLFF. The DNA for the CDR3 is TGTGCCAGCAGCCCGGGGACAGGGAACGAAAAACTGTTTTTT.

V and J are TRBV29-1 and TRBJ2-7, with 8 bases lining up with TRBD1. J gave up 0 bases and V 7 bases, and 8 bases lay outside the gene matches. CDR3 length: 14 residues. CDR1 and CDR2 from the germline V gene are SQVTM and ANQGSEA. For the CDR3, the DNA is TGCAGCGCTGGGACAGGTGGACGCTCCTACGAGCAGTACTTC. Protein sequence: CSAGTGGRSYEQYF.

The V gene is TRBV11-2, the J gene TRBJ1-2; tentatively, D is TRBD1 (6 bases). Trimming took off 4 bases at V and 10 bases at J, with 19 bases between the two ends. The CDR3 runs to 14 residues. CDR1 and CDR2 (germline): SGHAT, FQNNGV. The CDR3 DNA reads TGTGCCAGCAGCTCCCGCGGGGGCAGGGTTCACTACACCTTC. Translated, it gives CASSSRGGRVHYTF.

V is TRBV7-9 and J is TRBJ2-1; TRBD1 agrees at 7 bases. The CDR3 is made up of 13 amino acids. V was pared by 2 bases and J by 10 bases, with 5 bases of the junction left unmatched. Germline assignment: CDR1 SEHNR and CDR2 FQNEAQ (reference sequence). CDR3 sequence: CASSLSTTGEQFF. As DNA, the CDR3 is TGTGCCAGCAGCTTATCTACGACAGGGGAGCAGTTCTTC.

The chain combines TRBV30 with TRBJ2-1, with a weak D call TRBD2 (6 bases). The CDR3 totals 13 residues. With 1 base removed from V and 8 bases from J, the gap between germline ends came to 12 bases. Per the germline V gene, CDR1 is GTSNPN and CDR2 is SVGIG (reference sequence). This CDR3 is CAWSGRGWDEQFF. CDR3 in DNA: TGTGCCTGGAGTGGGCGGGGTTGGGATGAGCAGTTCTTC.

This chain joins TRBV6-6 and TRBJ2-7; TRBD1 might be the D (5 bases). V shed 8 bases and J shed 6 bases, with 20 bases lying between them. The length of the CDR3 is 14 residues. Germline loops: CDR1 MNHNY, CDR2 SVGAGI (reference sequence). CDR3 sequence: CASLEGVSLGEQYF. Written as DNA, the CDR3 is TGTGCCAGCTTAGAAGGGGTTTCTCTGGGCGAGCAGTACTTC.

This chain connects TRBV7-8 to TRBJ1-5; TRBD1 matches 7 bases. The V gene's germline CDR1 is SGHVS and CDR2 FQNEAQ. V dropped 5 bases and J dropped 7; count of bases not matched to a gene: 14. This CDR3 contains 16 residues. CDR3 protein: CASSPTRDSPEQPQHF. For the CDR3, the DNA is TGTGCCAGCAGCCCGACCAGGGACAGCCCCGAGCAGCCCCAGCATTTT. Full variable domain (missing parts from reference TRBV7-8 and TRBJ1-5): GAGVSQSPRYKVAKRGQDVALRCDPISGHVSLFWYQQALGQGPEFLTYFQNEAQLDKSGLPSDRFFAERPEGSVSTLKIQRTQQEDSAVYLCASSPTRDSPEQPQHFGDGTRLSIL.

The chain joins TRBV4-1 to TRBJ2-7, with 8 bases identical to TRBD1. V was pared by 1 base and J by 4 bases, with 3 bases of the junction left unmatched. This CDR3 has 14 amino acids. Germline V lookup: CDR1 MGHRA, CDR2 YSYEKL. Here the CDR3 DNA reads TGCGCCAGCAGCCAAGGTCAGGGGGCTTACGAGCAGTACTTC. It encodes CASSQGQGAYEQYF.

J is TRBJ1-2 and V is TRBV5-5; 9 bases are a match to TRBD1. This CDR3 spans 13 amino acids. With V trimmed by 3 bases and J by 6 bases, 3 bases remained unmatched. Germline V gene lookup returns CDR1 SGHKS and CDR2 YYEKEE (reference sequence). The CDR3 loop reads CASSSGTGNGYTF. The CDR3 region has the DNA TGTGCCAGCAGCTCCGGGACAGGGAATGGCTACACCTTC.

CDR3 residues: CASSQSFTQYF. The CDR3, as DNA: TGTGCCAGCAGCCAGAGTTTTACGCAGTATTTT. The chain recombines TRBV14 with TRBJ2-3; D is uncertain. The CDR3 is 11 residues long. Germline V gives CDR1 SGHDN, CDR2 FVKESK. Trimming pared 3 bases from V and 8 bases from J, leaving 6 bases between.

The sample holds one count of this clone. This sequence joins TRBV6-6 and TRBJ2-1; TRBD2 matches 8 bases. From germline, CDR1 is MNHNY and CDR2 SVGAGI (reference sequence). The trim removed 2 bases at V and 5 bases at J, leaving 2 bases unmatched. The length of the CDR3 is 14 residues. The CDR3 reads CASSYGTRDNEQFF. CDR3 bases: TGTGCCAGCAGTTACGGGACTAGGGACAATGAGCAGTTCTTC.

The genes are TRBV7-3 and TRBJ2-2; D gene uncertain. This CDR3 comprises 19 residues. V lost 0 bases to trimming and J lost 2 bases, with 19 bases between them. Germline V CDR1 and CDR2: SGHTA, FQGTGA. CDR3 DNA sequence: TGTGCCAGCAGCTTAACCGCTTGGCTAGATACGGGTAACACCGGGGAGCTGTTTTTT. Its translation is CASSLTAWLDTGNTGELFF.

This clone was observed once. The chain links TRBV28 to TRBJ2-5; TRBD2 might be the D (5 bases). V dropped 1 base and J dropped 2 bases, with 11 bases sitting between them. This CDR3 region has 15 residues. Germline V gene data show CDR1 as MDHEN and CDR2 as SYDVKM. Here the CDR3 reads CASSLSPAAQETQYF. CDR3 nucleotides: TGTGCCAGCAGTTTATCCCCAGCGGCGCAAGAGACCCAGTACTTC.

The V and J genes are TRBV6-5 and TRBJ2-7; 7 positions agree with TRBD1. This CDR3 contains 16 residues. The trim removed 0 bases at V and 4 bases at J, leaving 9 bases unmatched. Germline CDR1 reads MNHEY; CDR2 reads SVGAGI. CDR3 nucleotide sequence: TGTGCCAGCAGTTACTCAGCTCGGACAGGTTCATACGAGCAGTACTTC. Its protein is CASSYSARTGSYEQYF.

The chain uses TRBV9 and TRBJ1-4; a weak D match, TRBD1 (5 bases). Germline V gives CDR1 SGDLS, CDR2 YYNGEE. The CDR3 spans 16 residues. V gave up 3 bases and J gave up 6 bases, with 18 bases separating them. CDR3 nucleotides: TGTGCCAGCAGCGAGGGGACCGGGACTACTCATGAAAAACTGTTTTTT. Amino acids: CASSEGTGTTHEKLFF.

This sequence joins TRBV11-2 and TRBJ2-3, with D tentatively TRBD2 (5 bases). CDR3 length: 15 residues. Germline CDR1 and CDR2: SGHAT and FQNNGV. V was shortened by 3 bases and J by 3 bases, with 13 bases between the two germline ends. CDR3 sequence: CASSLAWERTDTQYF. The DNA of the CDR3 is TGTGCCAGCAGCTTGGCGTGGGAGCGTACAGATACGCAGTATTTT.

The chain links TRBV2 to TRBJ1-2, with a weak D call TRBD1 (6 bases). Germline-derived CDR1 and CDR2 are SNHLY and FYNNEI. The CDR3 has 14 residues. V was shortened by 0 bases and J by 5 bases, with 10 bases between the two germline ends. CDR3 residues: CASSEAGAGYGYTF. The CDR3 bases are TGTGCCAGCAGTGAAGCGGGGGCAGGATATGGCTACACCTTC. Combining the CDR3 with reference TRBV2 and TRBJ1-2 gives the whole variable domain EPEVTQTPSHQVTQMGQEVILRCVPISNHLYFYWYRQILGQKVEFLVSFYNNEISEKSEIFDDQFSVERPDGSNFTLKIRSTKLEDSAMYFCASSEAGAGYGYTFGSGTRLTVV.

The chain uses TRBV28 and TRBJ2-7; 7 bases map to TRBD2. V gave up 6 bases and J gave up 8 bases; unmatched junction bases: 4. From germline, CDR1 is MDHEN and CDR2 SYDVKM. The CDR3 sequence is 11 residues long. CDR3: CASSRAGQQYF. CDR3 coding DNA: TGTGCCAGCAGCCGAGCGGGACAGCAGTACTTC.

V usage is TRBV15 and J usage is TRBJ2-5, with a tentative D call TRBD2 (6 bases). The V gene's germline CDR1 is LNHNV and CDR2 YYDKDF (reference sequence). Trimming took off 0 bases at V and 0 bases at J, with 14 bases between the two ends. The CDR3 loop spans 17 amino acids. CDR3 residues: CATSRDEASEDQETQYF. DNA of the CDR3: TGTGCCACCAGCAGAGATGAAGCTAGCGAGGACCAAGAGACCCAGTACTTC. The variable domain in full, with the rest retrieved from reference TRBV15 and TRBJ2-5, is DAMVIQNPRYQVTQFGKPVTLSCSQTLNHNVMYWYQQKSSQAPKLLFHYYDKDFNNEADTPDNFQSRRPNTSFCFLDIRSPGLGDTAMYLCATSRDEASEDQETQYFGPGTRLLVL.